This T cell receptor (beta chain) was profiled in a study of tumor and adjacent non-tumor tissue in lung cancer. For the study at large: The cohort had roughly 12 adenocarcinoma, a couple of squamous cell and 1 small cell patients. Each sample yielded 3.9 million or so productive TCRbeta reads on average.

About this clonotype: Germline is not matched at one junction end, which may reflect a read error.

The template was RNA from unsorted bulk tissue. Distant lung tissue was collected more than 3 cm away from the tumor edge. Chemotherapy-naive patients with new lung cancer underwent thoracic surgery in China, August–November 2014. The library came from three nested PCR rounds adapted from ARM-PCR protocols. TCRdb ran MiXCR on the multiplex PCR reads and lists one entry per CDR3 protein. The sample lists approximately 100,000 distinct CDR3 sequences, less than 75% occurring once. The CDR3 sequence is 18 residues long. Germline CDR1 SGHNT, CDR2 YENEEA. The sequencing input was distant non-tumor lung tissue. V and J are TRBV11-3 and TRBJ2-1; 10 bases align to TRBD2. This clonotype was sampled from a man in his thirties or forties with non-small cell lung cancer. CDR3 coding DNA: TGTGGCAGCAGCTCGGGGGAGACTAGCGGGCTTCCAGGACACGAGCAGTTCTTC. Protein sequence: CGSSSGETSGLPGHEQFF.